Listed here are 24 T cell receptor beta chains from one sample, sequenced in a study of blood T cell repertoires in COVID-19. Using immunoSEQ multiplex PCR, the repertoire was profiled, and TCRdb retains in-frame clones only, with some absent. The sample includes hundreds of thousands of clones, approximately 86% of them seen just once. Source material: peripheral blood. These receptors were collected from a woman aged 70-85 years with COVID-19, enrolled during active disease.

The J gene is TRBJ2-1, the V gene TRBV11-2; D might be TRBD1 (6 bases). With 6 bases removed from V and 7 bases from J, the gap between germline ends came to 7 bases. This CDR3 has 11 amino acids. The germline CDR1 and CDR2 sequences are SGHAT and FQNNGV. The CDR3 loop is CASRQGNEQFF. The DNA of the CDR3 is TGTGCCAGCAGGCAGGGGAATGAGCAGTTCTTC.

The rearrangement links TRBV7-2 to TRBJ1-2; D call uncertain. This CDR3 is built from 16 residues. Germline V CDR1 and CDR2: SGHTA, FQGNSA. Trimming cost V 5 bases and J 7 bases, with 23 bases left between them. CDR3 loop: CASSPRGGSPLGGYTF. The CDR3 region has the DNA TGTGCCAGCAGCCCACGCGGTGGCAGCCCTCTAGGTGGCTACACCTTC.

This chain links TRBV5-1 with TRBJ2-3, with 7 nucleotides matching TRBD2. From germline, CDR1 is SGHRS and CDR2 YFSETQ. The CDR3 length is 18 residues. The J segment lost 0 bases and the V segment lost 4 bases, leaving 14 bases of the junction unmatched. This chain's CDR3 is CASSPTILAVQSTDTQYF. The CDR3 DNA sequence: TGCGCCAGCAGCCCTACTATCCTAGCGGTGCAGAGCACAGATACGCAGTATTTT.

The chain recombines TRBV12-3 or TRBV12-4 with TRBJ1-4; 8 bases match TRBD1. V was clipped by 8 bases and J by 8 bases; unmatched bases: 7. The CDR3 has 13 residues. Written as DNA, the CDR3 is TGTGCCAGCGCAGGGGGCATCGGGGAAAAACTGTTTTTT. It encodes CASAGGIGEKLFF.

The rearrangement uses TRBV5-1 and TRBJ2-1; TRBD1 matches 7 bases. The CDR3 consists of 15 residues. Germline assignment: CDR1 SGHRS and CDR2 YFSETQ. V lost 3 bases, J lost 4 bases, and 7 bases stayed unmatched. CDR3 protein: CASSWKTGLYNEQFF. The CDR3 DNA reads TGCGCCAGCAGCTGGAAGACAGGGCTTTACAATGAGCAGTTCTTC.

CDR3 residues: CASSLTSGGRDTQYF. The CDR3 DNA reads TGTGCCAGCAGCTTAACTAGCGGGGGTAGAGACACCCAGTACTTC. The chain employs TRBV7-2 and TRBJ2-5, with TRBD2 identical over 11 bases. The CDR3 loop spans 15 amino acids. V lost 2 bases and J lost 8; bases outside the gene matches: 7. Per germline, CDR1 SGHTA and CDR2 FQGNSA.

This clone was counted between two and nine times. The gene calls are TRBV5-5 and TRBJ1-6; D unresolved. CDR1 and CDR2 from the germline V gene are SGHKS and YYEKEE (reference sequence). Trimming removed 9 bases at V and 8 bases at J, with 12 bases between. The CDR3 extends over 12 amino acids. CDR3 DNA sequence: TGTGCCAACAAGAACATTGATTCACCCCTCCACTTT. Encoded protein: CANKNIDSPLHF.

The rearrangement joins TRBV20-1 to TRBJ2-3, with D unresolved. CDR1 is DFQATT, CDR2 SNEGSKA, per germline (reference sequence). Trimming cost V 6 bases and J 6 bases, with 10 bases left between them. The CDR3 is 11 amino acids. The CDR3 nucleotides are TGCAGTGCACCGCTAGGTGATACGCAGTATTTT. It yields the protein CSAPLGDTQYF.

V gene TRBV18 combines with J gene TRBJ1-5; 7 bases match TRBD1. There are 13 residues in the CDR3. V lost 3 bases and J lost 4; bases outside the gene matches: 0. The V gene's germline CDR1 is KGHSH and CDR2 LQKENI. The CDR3 DNA follows: TGTGCCAGCTCACCGGGACAGAATCAGCCCCAGCATTTT. The encoded protein is CASSPGQNQPQHF.

The chain combines TRBV7-2 with TRBJ1-2; TRBD1 matches at 7 bases. The CDR3 totals 15 residues. Trimming removed 4 bases from V and 4 bases from J; junction bases left unmatched: 9. Germline lookup yields CDR1 SGHTA and CDR2 FQGNSA. CDR3 sequence reads: CASSSGGTDIYGYTF. The CDR3 region has the DNA TGTGCCAGCAGCTCAGGGGGGACAGACATCTATGGCTACACCTTC.

This chain joins TRBV5-4 and TRBJ1-4; D call uncertain. The germline V gene encodes CDR1 SGHNT and CDR2 YYREEE (reference sequence). V lost 4 bases to trimming and J lost 5 bases, with 12 bases between them. This CDR3 is 14 amino acids long. The CDR3 reads CASSPTQRNEKLFF. Here the CDR3 DNA reads TGTGCCAGCAGCCCCACACAGAGAAATGAAAAACTGTTTTTT.

The chain is built from TRBV27 and TRBJ2-7, with 8 bases matching TRBD1. Losses at the gene ends were 5 bases for V and 1 base for J; bases not matched to a gene: 7. The CDR3 covers 15 residues. Germline-derived CDR1 and CDR2 are MNHEY and SMNVEV (reference sequence). The CDR3 loop is CASSQRTGPSYEQYF. CDR3 DNA sequence: TGTGCCAGCAGTCAGAGGACAGGGCCATCCTACGAGCAGTACTTC.

The rearrangement links TRBV5-1 to TRBJ2-7, with 8 bases aligning to TRBD2. From germline, CDR1 is SGHRS and CDR2 YFSETQ. The CDR3 is made up of 15 amino acids. The trim removed 4 bases at V and 0 bases at J, leaving 6 bases unmatched. CDR3 amino acids: CASSVLAGSSYEQYF. The CDR3 DNA reads as TGCGCCAGCAGCGTTTTAGCGGGGAGCTCCTACGAGCAGTACTTC.

The gene calls are TRBV7-2 and TRBJ1-2; 10 nucleotides match TRBD1. V shed 5 bases, J shed 1 base, and the junction held 10 bases outside the gene matches. This CDR3 comprises 17 residues. Germline V lookup: CDR1 SGHTA, CDR2 FQGNSA. CDR3 sequence reads: CASSIRQGASGNYGYTF. CDR3 DNA: TGTGCCAGCAGCATTCGACAGGGGGCTTCGGGTAACTATGGCTACACCTTC.

This rearrangement joins TRBV5-1 to TRBJ2-5; TRBD1 matches at 7 bases. J was trimmed by 5 bases and V by 4 bases; bases with no gene match: 11. CDR1 SGHRS and CDR2 YFSETQ come from the germline V gene. The CDR3 length is 15 residues. The CDR3 protein is CASSNSTGVLETQYF. As DNA, the CDR3 is TGCGCCAGCAGCAACTCTACAGGGGTCCTGGAGACCCAGTACTTC.

This chain links TRBV7-2 with TRBJ2-2; 10 bases match TRBD2. Germline values: CDR1 SGHTA, CDR2 FQGNSA. The CDR3 runs 17 residues. V dropped 5 bases and J dropped 1; count of bases not matched to a gene: 7. CDR3 bases: TGTGCCAGCAGCGCGAAGCGGGGGGGATTGAACACCGGGGAGCTGTTTTTT. Its translation is CASSAKRGGLNTGELFF.

The chain couples TRBV5-1 to TRBJ2-7, with 11 bases identical to TRBD1. The length of the CDR3 is 19 residues. J was trimmed by 1 base and V by 2 bases; bases with no gene match: 14. Germline V gives CDR1 SGHRS, CDR2 YFSETQ. DNA for the CDR3: TGCGCCAGCAGCTTATACTCTAGGACAGGGGGCCTCCCTTCCTACGAGCAGTACTTC. Translated, it gives CASSLYSRTGGLPSYEQYF.

V usage is TRBV24-1 and J usage is TRBJ2-2; D gene unclear. CDR3 length equals 15 residues. Trimming removed 5 bases at V and 3 bases at J, with 12 bases between. From germline, CDR1 is KGHDR and CDR2 SFDVKD. The CDR3 is CATSADNFYTGELFF. As DNA, the CDR3 is TGTGCCACCAGTGCAGACAATTTTTACACCGGGGAGCTGTTTTTT.

The gene calls are TRBV5-7 and TRBJ2-7; D possibly corresponds to TRBD2 (6 bases). TRBV5-7 is filed as an ORF, its function uncertain. The length of the CDR3 is 15 residues. V gave up 4 bases and J gave up 2 bases, with 16 bases separating them. DNA for the CDR3: TGTGCCAGCAGCCGTGGCGCGGGGACCCCCTACGAGCAGTACTTC. Translation gives CASSRGAGTPYEQYF.

CDR3 DNA sequence: TGCGCCAGCAGCCAAGGGACAGAATTAAATCAGCCCCAGCATTTT. Its protein product is CASSQGTELNQPQHF. The rearrangement links TRBV4-1 to TRBJ1-5; possibly TRBD1 for D (6 bases). Germline CDR1 and CDR2: MGHRA and YSYEKL. The CDR3 contains 15 residues. V was pared by 1 base and J by 4 bases, with 11 bases between.

V and J are TRBV3-1 (or the pseudogene TRBV3-2) and TRBJ2-7; 14 positions agree with TRBD2. J gave up 6 bases and V 4 bases, and 2 bases lay outside the gene matches. The CDR3 spans 14 residues. The germline gives CDR1 LGHDT, CDR2 YNNKEL (reference sequence). This chain's CDR3 is CASSRTSGGTEQYF. The DNA for the CDR3 is TGTGCCAGCAGCCGGACTAGCGGGGGGACCGAGCAGTACTTC.

This clone was found a few times. The V and J genes are TRBV4-2 and TRBJ2-1; 12 bases map to TRBD2. The germline V gene has CDR1 LGHNA and CDR2 YNFKEQ. The V gene end was trimmed by 1 base and the J gene end by 6 bases; junction bases not matched to a gene: 7. The CDR3 is made up of 17 amino acids. In DNA form, the CDR3 reads TGTGCCAGCAGCCAAGCTCTTGCGACTAGCGGGGGCAATGAGCAGTTCTTC. Its protein is CASSQALATSGGNEQFF.

The gene calls are TRBV5-4 and TRBJ2-3; 9 bases match TRBD2. The CDR3 is 14 residues long. With 6 bases clipped from V and 2 bases from J, the junction kept 4 bases outside the gene matches. Germline V gene sequence: CDR1 SGHNT, CDR2 YYREEE (reference sequence). The CDR3 region has the DNA TGTGCCAGCAAGCGGGGGGCGATCACAGATACGCAGTATTTT. It is translated as CASKRGAITDTQYF.

This chain connects TRBV19 to TRBJ1-4, with D possibly matching TRBD1 (5 bases). V was cut by 3 bases and J by 4 bases, with 9 bases left in between. The V gene's germline CDR1 is LNHDA and CDR2 SQIVND (reference sequence). The CDR3 is made up of 14 amino acids. CDR3: CASSIRQSNEKLFF. CDR3 sequence (DNA): TGTGCCAGTAGTATTCGACAGAGTAATGAAAAACTGTTTTTT.